Listed below are T cell receptor beta chains from one sample, sequenced in a study of blood T cell repertoires in COVID-19. Sequencing used immunoSEQ multiplex PCR; TCRdb keeps in-frame clones, though not all of them. This table has 200,000 to 250,000 clones, 65% to 90% appearing once. The sequencing sample was made of PBMCs or T cells enriched from blood (not recorded which). These receptor sequences come from a woman between 25 and 40 years old who had been exposed to COVID-19. Both conserved end residues are trimmed from each CDR3. Clone sizes are given selectively: once, few, many, or a class where the clone is expanded.

>TRBV6-1|once
ASSEEETTALH
>TRBV19|.
ASRTGDAGGPGEQF
>TRBV28|.
ASSPPPDYGYT
>TRBV19|.
ASSITLDSPGEAF
>TRBV5-5|.
ASSSGLEAF
>TRBV11-3|once
ASRDRGRGTDTQY
>TRBV3-1/TRBV3-2|once
ASSPRHNNQPQH
>TRBV5-1|.
ASSAAGQINSPLH
>TRBV30|.
AWSAGQGGGYT
>TRBV7-9|.
ASSLREYTDTQY
>TRBV7-2|.
ASSLEQGRNEQF
>TRBV2|once
ASRPDRGSTGELF
>TRBV14|.
ASSRQGKGSPLH
>TRBV9|.
ASSVEAGLTYGYT